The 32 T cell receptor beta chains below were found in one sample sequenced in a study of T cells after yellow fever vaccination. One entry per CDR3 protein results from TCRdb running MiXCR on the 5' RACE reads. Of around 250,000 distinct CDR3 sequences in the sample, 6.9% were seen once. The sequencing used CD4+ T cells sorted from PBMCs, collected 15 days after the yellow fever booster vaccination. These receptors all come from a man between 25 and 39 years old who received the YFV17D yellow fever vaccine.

This CDR3 is CASSGWIAANEKLFF. For the CDR3, the DNA is TGCGCCAGCAGCGGATGGATAGCGGCTAATGAAAAACTGTTTTTT. The chain couples TRBV4-3 to TRBJ1-4; D gene uncertain. V was clipped by 5 bases and J by 3 bases, with 13 bases between them. CDR3 length: 15 residues. Germline V lookup: CDR1 LGHNA, CDR2 YSLEER.

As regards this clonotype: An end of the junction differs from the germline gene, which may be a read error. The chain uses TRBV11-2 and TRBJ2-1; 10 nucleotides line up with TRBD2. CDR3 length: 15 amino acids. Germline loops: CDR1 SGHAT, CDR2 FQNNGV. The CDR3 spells CANSLPSGSVYEQFF. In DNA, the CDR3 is TGTGCCAACAGCTTACCTAGCGGGAGTGTGTATGAGCAGTTCTTC.

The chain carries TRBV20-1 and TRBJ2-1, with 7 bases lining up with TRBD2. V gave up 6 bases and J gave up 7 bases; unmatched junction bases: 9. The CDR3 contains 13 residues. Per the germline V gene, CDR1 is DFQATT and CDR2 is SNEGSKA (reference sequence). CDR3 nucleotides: TGCAGTGCGGGGAGGGGAGTAGGGAATGAGCAGTTCTTC. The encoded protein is CSAGRGVGNEQFF.

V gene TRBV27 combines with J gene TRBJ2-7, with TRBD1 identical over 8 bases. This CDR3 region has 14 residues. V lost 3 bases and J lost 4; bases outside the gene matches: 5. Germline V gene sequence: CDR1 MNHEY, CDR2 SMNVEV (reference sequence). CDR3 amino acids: CASSFGDRPYEQYF. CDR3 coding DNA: TGTGCCAGCAGTTTCGGGGACAGGCCGTACGAGCAGTACTTC.

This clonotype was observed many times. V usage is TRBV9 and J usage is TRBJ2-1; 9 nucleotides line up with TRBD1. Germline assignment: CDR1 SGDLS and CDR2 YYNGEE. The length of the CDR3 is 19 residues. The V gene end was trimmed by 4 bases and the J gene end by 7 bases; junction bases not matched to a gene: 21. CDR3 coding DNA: TGTGCCAGCAGCCTCCCAGGTGGCCCCGGGACAGGGTTTAAGAATGAGCAGTTCTTC. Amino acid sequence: CASSLPGGPGTGFKNEQFF.

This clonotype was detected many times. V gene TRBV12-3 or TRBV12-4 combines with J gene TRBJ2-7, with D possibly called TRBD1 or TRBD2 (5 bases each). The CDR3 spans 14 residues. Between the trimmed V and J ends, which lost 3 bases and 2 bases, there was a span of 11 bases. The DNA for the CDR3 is TGTGCCAGCAGTTTGGGGGTGGGAGCCTACGAGCAGTACTTC. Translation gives CASSLGVGAYEQYF.

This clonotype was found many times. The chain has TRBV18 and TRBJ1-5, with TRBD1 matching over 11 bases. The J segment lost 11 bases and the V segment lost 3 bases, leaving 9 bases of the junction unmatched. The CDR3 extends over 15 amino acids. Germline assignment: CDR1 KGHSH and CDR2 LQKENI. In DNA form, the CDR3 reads TGTGCCAGCTCACCCGGGACAGGGGGAGAATCGGCCCAGCATTTT. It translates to CASSPGTGGESAQHF.

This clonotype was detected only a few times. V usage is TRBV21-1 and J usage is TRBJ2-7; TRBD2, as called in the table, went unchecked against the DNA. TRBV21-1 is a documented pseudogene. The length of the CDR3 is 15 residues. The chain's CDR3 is CASSVCLSGTCEQYF. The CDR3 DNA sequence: TGTGCCAGCAGCGTTTGTTTATCCGGGACTTGTGAGCAGTACTTC.

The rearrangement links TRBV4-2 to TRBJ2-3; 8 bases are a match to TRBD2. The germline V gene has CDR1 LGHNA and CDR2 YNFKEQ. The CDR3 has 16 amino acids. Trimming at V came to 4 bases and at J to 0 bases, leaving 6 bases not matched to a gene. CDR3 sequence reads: CASSLGSGGSTDTQYF. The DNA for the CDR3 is TGTGCCAGCAGCCTCGGGTCGGGAGGGAGCACAGATACGCAGTATTTT.

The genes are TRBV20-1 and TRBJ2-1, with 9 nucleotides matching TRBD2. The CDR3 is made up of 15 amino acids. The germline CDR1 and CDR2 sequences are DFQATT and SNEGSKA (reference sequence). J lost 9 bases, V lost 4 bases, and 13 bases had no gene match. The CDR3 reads CSATSRLAARGEQFF. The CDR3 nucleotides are TGCAGTGCTACTTCGCGACTAGCGGCCCGAGGTGAGCAGTTCTTC.

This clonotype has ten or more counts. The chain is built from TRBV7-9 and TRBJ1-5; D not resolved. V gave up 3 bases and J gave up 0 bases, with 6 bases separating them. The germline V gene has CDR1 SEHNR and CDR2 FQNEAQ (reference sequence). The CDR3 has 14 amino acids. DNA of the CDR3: TGTGCCAGCAGCTTGAGTTCTAGCAATCAGCCCCAGCATTTT. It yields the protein CASSLSSSNQPQHF.

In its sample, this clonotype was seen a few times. The CDR3 nucleotides are TGTGCCAGCAGCTCATCCCCATTAGCGGGAGGGCCCAATGAGCAGTTCTTC. Translation: CASSSSPLAGGPNEQFF. This sequence joins TRBV7-9 and TRBJ2-1, with 11 bases lining up with TRBD2. V lost 4 bases to trimming and J lost 6 bases; unmatched junction nucleotides: 11. The CDR3 has 17 amino acids. The germline CDR1 and CDR2 sequences are SEHNR and FQNEAQ (reference sequence).

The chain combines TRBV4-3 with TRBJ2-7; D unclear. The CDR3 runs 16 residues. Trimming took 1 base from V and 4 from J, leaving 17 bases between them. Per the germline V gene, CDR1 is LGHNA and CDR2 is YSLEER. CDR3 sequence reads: CASSQGAALQGYEQYF. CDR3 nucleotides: TGCGCCAGCAGCCAAGGAGCAGCTCTCCAAGGGTACGAGCAGTACTTC.

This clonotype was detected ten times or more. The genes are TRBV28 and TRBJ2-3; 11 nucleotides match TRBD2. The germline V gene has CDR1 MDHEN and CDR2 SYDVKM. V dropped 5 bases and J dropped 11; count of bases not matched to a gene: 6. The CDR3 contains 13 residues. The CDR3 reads CASSQTGTSGQYF. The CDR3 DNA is TGTGCCAGCAGTCAAACCGGGACTAGCGGGCAGTATTTT.

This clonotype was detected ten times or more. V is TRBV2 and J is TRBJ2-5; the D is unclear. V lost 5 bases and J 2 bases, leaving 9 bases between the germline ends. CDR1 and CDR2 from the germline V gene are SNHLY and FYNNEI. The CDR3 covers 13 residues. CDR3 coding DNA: TGTGCCAGCAGTCCATTAAATCAAGAGACCCAGTACTTC. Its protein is CASSPLNQETQYF.

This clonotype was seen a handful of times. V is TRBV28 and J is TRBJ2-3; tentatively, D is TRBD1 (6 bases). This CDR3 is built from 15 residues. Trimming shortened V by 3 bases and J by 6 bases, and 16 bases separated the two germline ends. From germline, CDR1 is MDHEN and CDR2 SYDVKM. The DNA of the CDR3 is TGTGCCAGCAGTTTTGGGCAGGGGTTCGTGGATACGCAGTATTTT. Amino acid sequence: CASSFGQGFVDTQYF.

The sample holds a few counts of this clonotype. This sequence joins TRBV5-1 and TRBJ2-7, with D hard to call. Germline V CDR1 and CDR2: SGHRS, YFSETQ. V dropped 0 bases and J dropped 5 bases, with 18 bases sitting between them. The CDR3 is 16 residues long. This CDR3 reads CASSLASGLRSHEQYF. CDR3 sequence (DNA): TGCGCCAGCAGCTTGGCCTCAGGCCTGAGGTCCCACGAGCAGTACTTC.

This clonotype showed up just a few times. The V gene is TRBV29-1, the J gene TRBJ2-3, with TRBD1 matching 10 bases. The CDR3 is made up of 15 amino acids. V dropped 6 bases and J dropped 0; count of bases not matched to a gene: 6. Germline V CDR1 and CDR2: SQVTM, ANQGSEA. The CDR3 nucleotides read TGCAGCGTCCCTGGACAGGGGGGAAGCACAGATACGCAGTATTTT. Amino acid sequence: CSVPGQGGSTDTQYF.

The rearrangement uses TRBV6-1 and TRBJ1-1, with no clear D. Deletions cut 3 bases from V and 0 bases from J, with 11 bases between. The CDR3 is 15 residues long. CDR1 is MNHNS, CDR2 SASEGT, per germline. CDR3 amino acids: CASSEIGIMNTEAFF. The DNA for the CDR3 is TGTGCCAGCAGTGAGATAGGGATCATGAACACTGAAGCTTTCTTT.

CDR3 DNA sequence: TGTGCCAGCAGCTTTTCCGGGACTAGTTACAATGAGCAGTTCTTC. It translates to CASSFSGTSYNEQFF. The V call is TRBV7-2, the J call TRBJ2-1; TRBD2 matches at 8 bases. V was clipped by 3 bases and J by 4 bases; unmatched bases: 5. The germline V gene encodes CDR1 SGHTA and CDR2 FQGNSA. The CDR3 has 15 residues.

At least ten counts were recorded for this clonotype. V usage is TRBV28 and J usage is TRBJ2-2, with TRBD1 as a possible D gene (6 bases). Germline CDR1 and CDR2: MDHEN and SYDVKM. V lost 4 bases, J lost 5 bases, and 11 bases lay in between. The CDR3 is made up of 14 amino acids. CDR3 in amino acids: CASSYRDWTGELFF. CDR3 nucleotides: TGTGCCAGCAGTTACAGGGATTGGACCGGGGAGCTGTTTTTT.

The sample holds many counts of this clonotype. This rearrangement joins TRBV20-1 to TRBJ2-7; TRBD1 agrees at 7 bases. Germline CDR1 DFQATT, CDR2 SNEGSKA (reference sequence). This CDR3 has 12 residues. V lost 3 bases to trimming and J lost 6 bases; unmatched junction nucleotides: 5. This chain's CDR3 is CSASPAGGEQYF. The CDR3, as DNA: TGCAGTGCTAGCCCGGCAGGGGGCGAGCAGTACTTC.

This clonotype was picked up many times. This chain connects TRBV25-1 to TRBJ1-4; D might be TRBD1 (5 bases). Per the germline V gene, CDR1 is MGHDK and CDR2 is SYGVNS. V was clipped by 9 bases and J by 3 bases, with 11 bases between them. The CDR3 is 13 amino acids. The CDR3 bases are TGTGCCAGTGGGGGGAGGTCTAATGAAAAACTGTTTTTT. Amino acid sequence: CASGGRSNEKLFF.

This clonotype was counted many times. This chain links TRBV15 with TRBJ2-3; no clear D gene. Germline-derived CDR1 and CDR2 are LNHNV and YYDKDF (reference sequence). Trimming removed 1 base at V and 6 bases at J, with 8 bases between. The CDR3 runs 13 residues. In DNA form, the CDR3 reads TGTGCCACCAGCAGAGGGAACGGGGATACGCAGTATTTT. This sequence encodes CATSRGNGDTQYF.

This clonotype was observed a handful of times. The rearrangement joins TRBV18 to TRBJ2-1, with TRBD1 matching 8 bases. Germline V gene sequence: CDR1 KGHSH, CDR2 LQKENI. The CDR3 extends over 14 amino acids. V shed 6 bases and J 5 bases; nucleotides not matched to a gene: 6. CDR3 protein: CASSYETGDNEQFF. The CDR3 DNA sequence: TGTGCCAGCTCGTACGAGACAGGGGACAATGAGCAGTTCTTC.

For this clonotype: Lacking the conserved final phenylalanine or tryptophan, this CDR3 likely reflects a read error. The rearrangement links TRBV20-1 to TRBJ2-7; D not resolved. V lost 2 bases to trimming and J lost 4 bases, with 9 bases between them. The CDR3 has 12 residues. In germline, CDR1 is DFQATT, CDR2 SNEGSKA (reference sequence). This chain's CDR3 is CSARPRGYEQYI. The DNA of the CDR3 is TGCAGTGCTAGACCGCGCGGATACGAGCAGTACATC.

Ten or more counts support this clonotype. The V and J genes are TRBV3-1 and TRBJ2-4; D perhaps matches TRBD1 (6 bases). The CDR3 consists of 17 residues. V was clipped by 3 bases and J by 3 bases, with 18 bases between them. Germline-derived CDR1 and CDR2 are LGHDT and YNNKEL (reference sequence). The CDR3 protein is CASSHLGKGVDKNIQYF. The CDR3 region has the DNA TGTGCCAGCAGCCACTTAGGGAAGGGGGTTGACAAAAACATTCAGTACTTC. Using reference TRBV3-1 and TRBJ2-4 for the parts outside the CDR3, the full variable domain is DTAVSQTPKYLVTQMGNDKSIKCEQNLGHDTMYWYKQDSKKFLKIMFSYNNKELIINETVPNRFSPKSPDKAHLNLHINSLELGDSAVYFCASSHLGKGVDKNIQYFGAGTRLSVL.

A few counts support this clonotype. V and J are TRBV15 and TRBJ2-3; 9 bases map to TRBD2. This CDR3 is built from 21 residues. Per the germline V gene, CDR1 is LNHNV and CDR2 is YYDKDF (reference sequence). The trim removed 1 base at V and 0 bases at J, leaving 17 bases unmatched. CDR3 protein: CATSRGLSGRHSTTSTDTQYF. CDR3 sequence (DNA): TGTGCCACCAGCAGAGGCCTTAGCGGGAGACACTCTACTACTAGCACAGATACGCAGTATTTT.

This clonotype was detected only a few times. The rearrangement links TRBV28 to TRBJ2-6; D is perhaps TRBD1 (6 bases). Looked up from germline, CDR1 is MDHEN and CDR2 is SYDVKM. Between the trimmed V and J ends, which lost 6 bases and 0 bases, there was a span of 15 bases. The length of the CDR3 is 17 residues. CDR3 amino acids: CASRKGGVYSGANVLTF. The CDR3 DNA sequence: TGTGCCAGCAGGAAAGGGGGTGTATACTCTGGGGCCAACGTCCTGACTTTC.

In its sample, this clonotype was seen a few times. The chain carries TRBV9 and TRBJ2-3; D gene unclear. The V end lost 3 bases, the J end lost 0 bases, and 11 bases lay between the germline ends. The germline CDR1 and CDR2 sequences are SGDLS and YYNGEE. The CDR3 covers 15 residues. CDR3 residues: CASSALRSSTDTQYF. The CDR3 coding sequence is TGTGCCAGCAGCGCCCTCCGAAGTAGCACAGATACGCAGTATTTT.

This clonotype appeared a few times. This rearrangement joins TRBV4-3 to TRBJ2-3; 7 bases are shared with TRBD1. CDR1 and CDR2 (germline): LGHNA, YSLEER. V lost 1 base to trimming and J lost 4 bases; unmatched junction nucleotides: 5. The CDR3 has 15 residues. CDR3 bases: TGCGCCAGCAGCCAAGCGGGACAGCGTTCAGATACGCAGTATTTT. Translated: CASSQAGQRSDTQYF.

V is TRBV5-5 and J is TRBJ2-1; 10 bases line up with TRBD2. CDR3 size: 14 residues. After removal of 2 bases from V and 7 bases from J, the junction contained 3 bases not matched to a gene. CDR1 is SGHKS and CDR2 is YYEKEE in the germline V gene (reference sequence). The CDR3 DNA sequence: TGTGCCAGCAGCTTCCTAGCGGGAGATAATGAGCAGTTCTTC. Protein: CASSFLAGDNEQFF.